This is a list of T cell receptor beta chains from one sample in a study of neoadjuvant anti-PD-1 for oral cavity cancer. Assay: immunoSEQ multiplex PCR; the TCRdb copy retains only in-frame clones and omits some. Of fewer than 90,000 clones listed, around 83% are singletons. The starting material was PBMCs, obtained after nivolumab (anti-PD-1) treatment. The origin of the receptors is a person between 40 and 85 years old with oral cavity squamous cell carcinoma. Both conserved end residues are part of each CDR3. The D gene is left open where the match is weak. Clone sizes are given selectively: once, few, many, or a class where the clone is expanded.

clone_size | j_call | v_call | d_call | cdr3_aa | cdr3_nt
. | TRBJ2-6 | TRBV28 | . | CASSFGVSGANVLTF | TGTGCCAGCAGTTTTGGGGTTTCTGGGGCCAACGTCCTGACTTTC
. | TRBJ2-2 | TRBV9 | TRBD2 | CASTSSGANTGELFF | TGTGCCAGCACCTCTAGCGGGGCGAACACCGGGGAGCTGTTTTTT
. | TRBJ2-2 | TRBV27 | TRBD2 | CASSRGLASGELFF | TGTGCCAGCAGTCGAGGACTAGCTAGCGGGGAGCTGTTTTTT
. | TRBJ2-3 | TRBV10-1 | . | CASSESGWGPTDTQYF | TGCGCCAGCAGTGAGTCGGGCTGGGGACCCACAGATACGCAGTATTTT
. | TRBJ2-2 | TRBV7-5 | . | CARSFGLAGGTGELFF | TGTGCCAGAAGCTTTGGGCTAGCGGGGGGCACCGGGGAGCTGTTTTTT
. | TRBJ1-3 | TRBV7-8 | . | CASSLAGGNTIYF | TGTGCCAGCAGCTTGGCAGGGGGAAACACCATATATTTT
once | TRBJ2-5 | TRBV20-1 | TRBD1 | CRTGSQETQYF | TGCAGGACAGGGAGTCAAGAGACCCAGTACTTC
. | TRBJ2-3 | TRBV30 | . | CAWSVRNSRSDTQYF | TGTGCCTGGAGTGTACGTAATTCGAGGTCAGATACGCAGTATTTT
. | TRBJ2-1 | TRBV9 | TRBD1 | CASSVRTGGIDEQFF | TGTGCCAGCAGCGTAAGGACAGGGGGCATCGATGAGCAGTTCTTC
. | TRBJ2-7 | TRBV7-2 | . | CASSLGRGREQYF | TGTGCCAGCAGCTTAGGGAGGGGGCGGGAGCAGTACTTC
once | TRBJ2-4 | TRBV6-5 | . | CASSPNKGNIQYF | TGTGCCAGCAGTCCCAACAAGGGGAACATTCAGTACTTC
once | TRBJ2-3 | TRBV14 | . | CASSQDPIGGTQYF | TGTGCCAGCAGCCAAGATCCGATCGGGGGTACGCAGTATTTT
few | TRBJ2-6 | TRBV19 | . | CASSNGDGANVLTF | TGTGCCAGTAGTAACGGGGACGGGGCCAACGTCCTGACTTTC
. | TRBJ2-7 | TRBV28 | TRBD2 | CAIQGTSGSPGTGEQYF | TGTGCCATCCAAGGGACTAGCGGGAGCCCCGGTACGGGCGAGCAGTACTTC